The next 30 T cell receptor beta chains were all read from a single sample in a study of cytomegalovirus exposure and HLA in healthy donors. PCR primers comprised 60 Vbeta and 13 Jbeta primers. Sequencing was performed with immunoSEQ multiplex PCR; in TCRdb, only in-frame clones are kept and a portion is missing. The top ten hold 7% of the sample, which has around 170,000 clones, roughly 79% seen once. The sample taken for sequencing was PBMCs. The receptor source for this set is a woman aged 40 to 49 in good health and CMV-seropositive.

This chain connects TRBV18 to TRBJ2-3; TRBD2 might be the D (5 bases). Trimming left V 3 bases short and J 4 bases short, with 8 bases between. CDR1 KGHSH and CDR2 LQKENI come from the germline V gene. CDR3 length: 13 amino acids. The CDR3 nucleotides read TGTGCCAGCTCACCGGACTCTGCAGATACGCAGTATTTT. Residues: CASSPDSADTQYF.

In DNA form, the CDR3 reads TGTGCCAGCAGTCAAGCGGCGAATGAGCAGTTCTTC. This codes for CASSQAANEQFF. J is TRBJ2-1 and V is TRBV6-6, with a tentative D call TRBD2 (5 bases). This CDR3 is built from 12 residues. Between the trimmed V and J ends, which lost 5 bases and 7 bases, there was a span of 9 bases. Germline V lookup: CDR1 MNHNY, CDR2 SVGAGI (reference sequence).

The chain is built from TRBV4-2 and TRBJ1-6, with unresolved D. The CDR3 has 15 amino acids. V gave up 1 base and J gave up 10 bases, with 14 bases separating them. CDR1 and CDR2 (germline): LGHNA, YNFKEQ. The CDR3 is CASSQGALSPSPLHF. The CDR3 bases are TGTGCCAGCAGCCAAGGAGCGCTATCTCCATCACCCCTCCACTTT.

J is TRBJ2-4 and V is TRBV2; 8 bases match TRBD1. Germline V gene sequence: CDR1 SNHLY, CDR2 FYNNEI. CDR3 length equals 15 residues. Losses at the gene ends were 6 bases for V and 0 bases for J; bases not matched to a gene: 4. CDR3 protein: CASRTGVIAKNIQYF. The CDR3 region has the DNA TGTGCCAGCAGGACAGGGGTTATAGCCAAAAACATTCAGTACTTC.

The V call is TRBV18, the J call TRBJ2-6; no reliable D call. The V end lost 3 bases, the J end lost 0 bases, and 6 bases lay between the germline ends. This CDR3 spans 15 amino acids. CDR1 and CDR2 (germline): KGHSH, LQKENI. This chain's CDR3 is CASSPKSSGANVLTF. CDR3 sequence (DNA): TGTGCCAGCTCACCCAAGAGCTCTGGGGCCAACGTCCTGACTTTC.

This sequence joins TRBV7-2 and TRBJ2-1; 8 nucleotides match TRBD2. The ends lost 7 bases at V and 4 bases at J; junction bases unmatched: 9. Germline V gene sequence: CDR1 SGHTA, CDR2 FQGNSA. The CDR3 is 15 residues long. The DNA of the CDR3 is TGTGCCAGCACCCAGGCGGCGGGGGGTTACAATGAGCAGTTCTTC. Translation gives CASTQAAGGYNEQFF.

J is TRBJ1-4 and V is TRBV30; D not certain. Germline values: CDR1 GTSNPN, CDR2 SVGIG (reference sequence). Between the trimmed V and J ends, which lost 1 base and 8 bases, there was a span of 11 bases. The length of the CDR3 is 13 residues. CDR3 protein: CAWSGGFREKLFF. As DNA, the CDR3 is TGTGCCTGGAGTGGAGGGTTTAGAGAAAAACTGTTTTTT.

This clone was seen a single time. The rearrangement links TRBV1 to TRBJ2-7; TRBD2 reflects the table's D call only, with no check against the DNA. TRBV1 represents a pseudogene. The CDR3 is 16 residues long. The DNA of the CDR3 is TGCACCAGCAGCCAAGCATCGGGACTAGCTCGATACGAGCAGTACTTC. This sequence encodes CTSSQASGLARYEQYF.

The chain joins TRBV2 to TRBJ2-3, with D tentatively TRBD2 (5 bases). CDR3 size: 12 residues. V lost 6 bases and J lost 4, with 8 bases in between. Germline V lookup: CDR1 SNHLY, CDR2 FYNNEI. The CDR3, as DNA: TGTGCCAGCAGCCCGGGATCAGATACGCAGTATTTT. Its protein is CASSPGSDTQYF.

This chain joins TRBV10-3 and TRBJ1-1, with D tentatively TRBD1 (5 bases). The germline V gene has CDR1 ENHRY and CDR2 SYGVKD. Deletions cut 0 bases from V and 3 bases from J, with 11 bases between. The CDR3 is 15 residues long. CDR3 protein: CAISESRGGDTEAFF. The CDR3 region has the DNA TGTGCCATCAGTGAGTCGAGGGGAGGGGACACTGAAGCTTTCTTT.

V and J are TRBV14 and TRBJ2-5; D remains ambiguous. Trimming stripped 4 bases from V and 6 bases from J, with 9 bases between. Germline CDR1 is SGHDN and CDR2 is FVKESK. The CDR3 loop spans 12 amino acids. The chain's CDR3 is CASSLSAKTQYF. The CDR3 region has the DNA TGTGCCAGCAGCCTAAGCGCGAAGACCCAGTACTTC.

The chain couples TRBV21-1 to TRBJ2-2; the table's D call, TRBD2, was not checked against the DNA. TRBV21-1 is annotated as a pseudogene. CDR3 length: 14 amino acids. The CDR3 DNA follows: TGTGCCAGCGGGGGCGGGGGAGGCACCGGGGAGCTGTTTTTT. Protein sequence: CASGGGGGTGELFF.

This clone was counted only a few times. CDR3 in DNA: TGTGCCAGCAGACTTGGGAGGGGAGTAACTGAAGCTTTCTTT. This translates into CASRLGRGVTEAFF. The rearrangement joins TRBV7-2 to TRBJ1-1, with D tentatively TRBD1 (5 bases). The V gene's germline CDR1 is SGHTA and CDR2 FQGNSA. The V and J ends lost 6 bases and 5 bases respectively, with 16 bases between them. The CDR3 loop spans 14 amino acids.

The chain has TRBV7-9 and TRBJ1-5, with D uncertain. The CDR3 has 16 residues. V was pared by 1 base and J by 10 bases, with 20 bases between. Germline V CDR1 and CDR2: SEHNR, FQNEAQ (reference sequence). The CDR3 sequence is CASSLGSGVNPHPQHF. CDR3 DNA: TGTGCCAGCAGCTTAGGTTCCGGGGTGAACCCCCATCCCCAGCATTTT.

This clone was seen many times. The chain recombines TRBV5-4 with TRBJ1-2; 8 bases are a match to TRBD1. Germline-derived CDR1 and CDR2 are SGHNT and YYREEE (reference sequence). This CDR3 comprises 14 residues. The V gene end was trimmed by 4 bases and the J gene end by 7 bases; junction bases not matched to a gene: 9. The CDR3 DNA follows: TGTGCCAGCAGCCCAAACCAGGGGGCGGGTGGCTACACCTTC. This sequence encodes CASSPNQGAGGYTF.

The V and J genes are TRBV4-1 and TRBJ2-5; 9 bases are shared with TRBD2. J was trimmed by 7 bases and V by 0 bases; bases with no gene match: 12. The CDR3 sequence is 17 residues long. Germline V gives CDR1 MGHRA, CDR2 YSYEKL. CDR3 in amino acids: CASSQDPAGGLLGTQYF. The CDR3 region has the DNA TGCGCCAGCAGCCAAGATCCGGCGGGGGGGCTCTTGGGGACCCAGTACTTC.

The chain employs TRBV4-2 and TRBJ2-7; 14 nucleotides match TRBD2. CDR1 LGHNA and CDR2 YNFKEQ come from the germline V gene. The CDR3 length is 17 residues. J gave up 3 bases and V 4 bases, and 8 bases lay outside the gene matches. The CDR3 DNA sequence: TGTGCCAGCAGCCCCTCCCGACTAGCGGGGGGGGGCTACGAGCAGTACTTC. It yields the protein CASSPSRLAGGGYEQYF.

The CDR3 is CASSLFGGQSNQPQHF. CDR3 nucleotides: TGTGCCAGCAGCTTGTTCGGGGGGCAAAGCAATCAGCCCCAGCATTTT. This rearrangement joins TRBV5-6 to TRBJ1-5; D is possibly TRBD1 (6 bases). This CDR3 has 16 amino acids. V lost 1 base to trimming and J lost 1 base, with 12 bases between them. Looked up from germline, CDR1 is SGHDT and CDR2 is YYEEEE.

V is TRBV28 and J is TRBJ2-3; TRBD1 matches at 7 bases. J was trimmed by 6 bases and V by 6 bases; bases with no gene match: 18. Germline CDR1 MDHEN, CDR2 SYDVKM. The CDR3 runs to 17 residues. CDR3 sequence reads: CASSTWGNTGVADTQYF. The DNA for the CDR3 is TGTGCCAGCAGCACCTGGGGCAATACAGGGGTGGCCGATACGCAGTATTTT.

The V and J genes are TRBV19 and TRBJ1-5; weak D call: TRBD1 (6 bases). The CDR3 extends over 14 amino acids. Trimming removed 5 bases from V and 3 bases from J, with 11 bases in between. Per germline, CDR1 LNHDA and CDR2 SQIVND (reference sequence). The CDR3 protein is CASSEQGPNQPQHF. CDR3 DNA: TGTGCCAGTAGTGAACAGGGACCCAATCAGCCCCAGCATTTT.

Turning to this clone: The sample carries other DNA sequences with the same CDR3. The chain carries TRBV28 and TRBJ1-5, with D tentatively TRBD1 (5 bases). The V and J ends lost 6 bases and 7 bases respectively, with 16 bases between them. Per the germline V gene, CDR1 is MDHEN and CDR2 is SYDVKM. This CDR3 region has 14 residues. This chain's CDR3 is CASSRTGVKQPQHF. The CDR3 DNA reads TGTGCCAGCAGCCGGACGGGGGTGAAGCAGCCCCAGCATTTT.

The rearrangement uses TRBV5-1 and TRBJ1-4; D perhaps matches TRBD1 (6 bases). V was pared by 5 bases and J by 4 bases, with 15 bases between. This CDR3 has 15 amino acids. Germline V lookup: CDR1 SGHRS, CDR2 YFSETQ. This CDR3 reads CASSLQGQFNEKLFF. The DNA for the CDR3 is TGCGCCAGCAGTCTTCAAGGACAGTTTAATGAAAAACTGTTTTTT.

The chain recombines TRBV5-6 with TRBJ1-4, with TRBD1 matching over 7 bases. The CDR3 consists of 16 residues. The V gene's germline CDR1 is SGHDT and CDR2 YYEEEE. Unmatched junction bases numbered 10, after V lost 0 bases and J lost 8 bases. This CDR3 is CASSLAHGTAEEKLFF. CDR3 nucleotide sequence: TGTGCCAGCAGCTTGGCCCACGGGACAGCGGAGGAAAAACTGTTTTTT.

The chain joins TRBV10-3 to TRBJ1-1; D might be TRBD1 (5 bases). Germline CDR1 and CDR2: ENHRY and SYGVKD. The V end was cut by 6 bases, the J end by 4 bases, with 15 bases between. The length of the CDR3 is 14 residues. CDR3 sequence: CAISQVGEATEAFF. The CDR3 DNA is TGTGCCATCAGCCAGGTAGGGGAGGCCACTGAAGCTTTCTTT.

The V and J genes are TRBV10-3 and TRBJ2-1; TRBD1 agrees at 9 bases. V lost 4 bases to trimming and J lost 5 bases; unmatched junction nucleotides: 12. There are 17 residues in the CDR3. In germline, CDR1 is ENHRY, CDR2 SYGVKD. CDR3 DNA: TGTGCCATCAGTGGGGACAGGGCCTATTCACTGAACAATGAGCAGTTCTTC. Amino acids: CAISGDRAYSLNNEQFF.

Of note for this clone: Mismatch with germline at one junction end may stem from a read error. The V gene is TRBV5-8, the J gene TRBJ2-6, with 9 bases matching TRBD1. The CDR3 extends over 18 amino acids. CDR1 and CDR2 from the germline V gene are SGHTS and YDEGEE. CDR3 nucleotide sequence: TGTGCCAGCAGCTTGGCCGGGACAGGGAGGTCTGGGGCCAACGGCCTGACTTTC. Its protein product is CASSLAGTGRSGANGLTF.

The chain links TRBV5-4 to TRBJ1-2; D is unclear. Germline V gene sequence: CDR1 SGHNT, CDR2 YYREEE (reference sequence). The CDR3 sequence is 12 residues long. V was trimmed by 0 bases and J by 8 bases, leaving 8 bases between them. The CDR3 region has the DNA TGTGCCAGCAGCTTGGACAGCTGGGGCTACACCTTC. Amino acid sequence: CASSLDSWGYTF.

The CDR3 is CASSLTSRIAGGSSTDTQYF. The CDR3 DNA reads TGTGCCAGCAGCTTAACCTCGAGAATAGCGGGGGGCAGTAGTACAGATACGCAGTATTTT. This rearrangement joins TRBV5-4 to TRBJ2-3; 10 nucleotides agree with TRBD2. Per germline, CDR1 SGHNT and CDR2 YYREEE (reference sequence). After removal of 2 bases from V and 3 bases from J, the junction contained 18 bases not matched to a gene. The CDR3 is 20 residues long. Full variable domain (rest looked up from reference TRBV5-4 and TRBJ2-3): ETGVTQSPTHLIKTRGQQVTLRCSSQSGHNTVSWYQQALGQGPQFIFQYYREEENGRGNFPPRFSGLQFPNYSSELNVNALELDDSALYLCASSLTSRIAGGSSTDTQYFGPGTRLTVL.

The chain carries TRBV6-6 and TRBJ1-1; TRBD1 matches 7 bases. This CDR3 region has 14 residues. The trim removed 11 bases at V and 1 base at J, leaving 10 bases unmatched. CDR1 and CDR2 from the germline V gene are MNHNY and SVGAGI (reference sequence). The CDR3 spells CAAKGASANTEAFF. DNA of the CDR3: TGTGCCGCCAAGGGGGCGTCGGCGAACACTGAAGCTTTCTTT.

The chain carries TRBV5-3 and TRBJ1-5, with D possibly matching TRBD1 (6 bases). TRBV5-3 is an ORF; its function is uncertain. Trimming cost V 0 bases and J 5 bases, with 12 bases left between them. This CDR3 is built from 15 residues. The CDR3 DNA sequence: TGTGCCAGAAGCTTGGCCTCGGGGGGCGATCAGCCCCAGCATTTT. Its protein is CARSLASGGDQPQHF.